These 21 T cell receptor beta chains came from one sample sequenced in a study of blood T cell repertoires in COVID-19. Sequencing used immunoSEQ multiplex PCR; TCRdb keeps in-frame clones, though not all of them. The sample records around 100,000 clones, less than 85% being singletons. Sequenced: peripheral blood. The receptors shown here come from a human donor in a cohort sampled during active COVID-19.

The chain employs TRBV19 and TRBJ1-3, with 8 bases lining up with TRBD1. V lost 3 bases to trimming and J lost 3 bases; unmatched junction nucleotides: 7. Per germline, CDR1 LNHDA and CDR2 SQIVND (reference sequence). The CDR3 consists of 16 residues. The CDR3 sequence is CASSMGRGPVGNTIYF. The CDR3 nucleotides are TGTGCCAGTAGTATGGGCAGGGGGCCTGTTGGAAACACCATATATTTT.

For the CDR3, the DNA is TGCGCCAGCAGCCCCCTCGCGGTTGGGGGCGTTCAGTACTTC. It specifies CASSPLAVGGVQYF. The rearrangement uses TRBV4-1 and TRBJ2-4, with a weak D call TRBD1 (6 bases). CDR1 and CDR2 (germline): MGHRA, YSYEKL. The CDR3 is 14 amino acids. V dropped 4 bases and J dropped 11 bases, with 18 bases sitting between them.

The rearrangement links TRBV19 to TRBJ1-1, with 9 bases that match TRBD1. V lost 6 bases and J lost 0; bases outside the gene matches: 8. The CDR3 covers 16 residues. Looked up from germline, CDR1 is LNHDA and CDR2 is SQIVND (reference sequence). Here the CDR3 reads CASRTQGAGMNTEAFF. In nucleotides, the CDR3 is TGTGCCAGTAGGACACAGGGGGCAGGGATGAACACTGAAGCTTTCTTT.

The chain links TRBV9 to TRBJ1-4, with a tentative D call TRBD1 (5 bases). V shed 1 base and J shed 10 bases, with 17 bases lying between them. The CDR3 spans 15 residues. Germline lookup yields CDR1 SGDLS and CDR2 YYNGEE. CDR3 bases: TGTGCCAGCAGCGTAAACACCGGGACTGCTGGAAAACTGTTTTTT. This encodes CASSVNTGTAGKLFF.

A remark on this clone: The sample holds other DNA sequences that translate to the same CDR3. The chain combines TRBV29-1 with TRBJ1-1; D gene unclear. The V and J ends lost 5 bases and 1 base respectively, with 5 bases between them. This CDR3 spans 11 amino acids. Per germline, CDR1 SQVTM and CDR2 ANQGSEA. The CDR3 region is CSVRGNTEAFF. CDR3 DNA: TGCAGCGTTCGAGGGAACACTGAAGCTTTCTTT.

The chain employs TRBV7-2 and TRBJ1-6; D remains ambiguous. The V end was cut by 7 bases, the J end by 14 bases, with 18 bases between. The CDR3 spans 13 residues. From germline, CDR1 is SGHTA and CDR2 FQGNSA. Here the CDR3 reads CASMLYISQTLHF. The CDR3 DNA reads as TGTGCCAGCATGCTTTATATTAGCCAGACCCTCCACTTT.

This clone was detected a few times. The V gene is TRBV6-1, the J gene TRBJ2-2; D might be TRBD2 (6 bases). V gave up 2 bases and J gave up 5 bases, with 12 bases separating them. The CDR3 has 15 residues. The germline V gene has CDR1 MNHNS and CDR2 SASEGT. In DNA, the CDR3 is TGTGCCAGCAGTGAACCGGGAGATATGACCGGGGAGCTGTTTTTT. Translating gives CASSEPGDMTGELFF.

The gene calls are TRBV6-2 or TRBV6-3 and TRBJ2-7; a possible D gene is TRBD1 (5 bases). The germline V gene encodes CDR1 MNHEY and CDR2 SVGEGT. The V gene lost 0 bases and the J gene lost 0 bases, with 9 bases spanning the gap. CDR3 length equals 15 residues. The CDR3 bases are TGTGCCAGCAGTTACTCGATGGGGCCCTCCTACGAGCAGTACTTC. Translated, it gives CASSYSMGPSYEQYF.

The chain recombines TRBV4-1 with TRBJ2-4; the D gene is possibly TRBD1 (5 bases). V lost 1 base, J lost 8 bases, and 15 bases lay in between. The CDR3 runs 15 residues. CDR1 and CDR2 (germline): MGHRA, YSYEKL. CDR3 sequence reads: CASSQVGQGLDIQYF. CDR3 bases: TGCGCCAGCAGCCAAGTCGGGCAGGGCCTCGACATTCAGTACTTC.

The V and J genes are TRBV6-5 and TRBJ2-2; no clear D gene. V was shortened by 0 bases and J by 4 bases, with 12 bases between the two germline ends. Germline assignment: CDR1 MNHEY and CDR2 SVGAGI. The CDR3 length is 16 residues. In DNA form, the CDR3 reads TGTGCCAGCAGTTACTCGATATTGGTGGCCACCGGGGAGCTGTTTTTT. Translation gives CASSYSILVATGELFF.

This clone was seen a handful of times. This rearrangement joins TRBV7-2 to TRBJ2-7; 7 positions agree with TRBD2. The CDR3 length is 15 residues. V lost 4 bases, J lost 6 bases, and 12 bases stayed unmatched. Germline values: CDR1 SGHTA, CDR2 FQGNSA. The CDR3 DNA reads TGTGCCAGCAGCTCCATGGGCGGGGGTCAACTCGAGCAGTACTTC. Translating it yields CASSSMGGGQLEQYF.

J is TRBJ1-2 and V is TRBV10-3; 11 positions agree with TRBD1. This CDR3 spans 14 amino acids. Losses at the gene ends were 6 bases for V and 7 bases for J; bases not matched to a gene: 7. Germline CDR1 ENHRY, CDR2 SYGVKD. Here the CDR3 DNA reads TGTGCCATCAGCCAGGACAGGGGGCTCCCTGGCTACACCTTC. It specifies CAISQDRGLPGYTF.

CDR3 in amino acids: CASSTIREAHEQYF. The CDR3, as DNA: TGTGCCAGCAGTACCATCAGGGAAGCACACGAGCAGTACTTC. The rearrangement joins TRBV6-6 to TRBJ2-7; D possibly corresponds to TRBD1 (5 bases). V was clipped by 5 bases and J by 5 bases, with 16 bases between them. There are 14 residues in the CDR3. The germline gives CDR1 MNHNY, CDR2 SVGAGI (reference sequence).

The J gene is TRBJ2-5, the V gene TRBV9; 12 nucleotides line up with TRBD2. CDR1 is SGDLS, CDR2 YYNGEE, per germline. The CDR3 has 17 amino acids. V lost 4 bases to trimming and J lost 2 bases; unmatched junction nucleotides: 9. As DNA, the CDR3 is TGTGCCAGCAGCCAGGGACTAGCGGGCAGACTACAAGAGACCCAGTACTTC. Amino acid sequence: CASSQGLAGRLQETQYF.

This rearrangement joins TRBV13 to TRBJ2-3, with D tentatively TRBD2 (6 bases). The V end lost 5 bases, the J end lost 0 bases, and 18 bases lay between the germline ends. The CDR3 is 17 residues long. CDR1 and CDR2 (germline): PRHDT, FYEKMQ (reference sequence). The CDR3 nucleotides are TGTGCCAGCAGCCATGAGGGGCTAGCGATTAGCACAGATACGCAGTATTTT. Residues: CASSHEGLAISTDTQYF.

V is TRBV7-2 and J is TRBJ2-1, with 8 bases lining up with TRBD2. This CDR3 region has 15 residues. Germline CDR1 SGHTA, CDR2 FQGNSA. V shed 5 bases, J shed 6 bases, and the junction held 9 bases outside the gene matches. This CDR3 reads CASSPRTAGGNEQFF. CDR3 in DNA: TGTGCCAGCAGCCCGCGAACGGCGGGGGGCAATGAGCAGTTCTTC.

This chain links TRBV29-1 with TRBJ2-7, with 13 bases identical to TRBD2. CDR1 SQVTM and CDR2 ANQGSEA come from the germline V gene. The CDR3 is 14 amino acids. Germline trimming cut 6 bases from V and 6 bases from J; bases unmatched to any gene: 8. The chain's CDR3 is CSVNLGTSGTEQYF. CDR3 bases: TGCAGCGTGAACCTTGGGACTAGCGGGACCGAGCAGTACTTC.

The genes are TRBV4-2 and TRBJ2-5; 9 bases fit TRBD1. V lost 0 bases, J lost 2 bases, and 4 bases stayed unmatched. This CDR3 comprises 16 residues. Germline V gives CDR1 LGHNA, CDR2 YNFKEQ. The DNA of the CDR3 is TGTGCCAGCAGCCAAGATTCGGGGACAGGGCAAGAGACCCAGTACTTC. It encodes CASSQDSGTGQETQYF.

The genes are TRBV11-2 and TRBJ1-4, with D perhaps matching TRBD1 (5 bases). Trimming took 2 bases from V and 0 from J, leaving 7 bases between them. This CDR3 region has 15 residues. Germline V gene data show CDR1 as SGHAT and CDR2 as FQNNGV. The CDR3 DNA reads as TGTGCCAGCAGCTTAATACAGGCAACTAATGAAAAACTGTTTTTT. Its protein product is CASSLIQATNEKLFF.

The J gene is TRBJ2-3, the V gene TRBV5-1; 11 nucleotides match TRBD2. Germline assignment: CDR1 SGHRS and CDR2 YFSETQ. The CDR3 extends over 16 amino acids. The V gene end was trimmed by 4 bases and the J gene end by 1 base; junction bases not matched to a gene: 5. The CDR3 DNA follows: TGCGCCAGCAGCCTGGTAGCGGGAGGGCGCACAGATACGCAGTATTTT. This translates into CASSLVAGGRTDTQYF.

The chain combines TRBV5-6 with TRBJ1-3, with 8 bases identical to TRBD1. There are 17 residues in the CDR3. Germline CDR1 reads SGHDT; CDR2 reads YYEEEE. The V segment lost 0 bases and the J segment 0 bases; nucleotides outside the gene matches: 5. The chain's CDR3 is CASSLEQGGISGNTIYF. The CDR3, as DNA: TGTGCCAGCAGCTTGGAACAGGGGGGAATCTCTGGAAACACCATATATTTT.